These 22 T cell receptor beta chains originate from one sample sequenced in a study of T-cell memory formation after mild COVID-19. TCRdb re-called the 5' RACE reads through MiXCR, storing one row per CDR3 protein. The data hold fewer than 200,000 distinct CDR3 sequences, with 20% to 25% observed a single time. Sequencing input: PBMCs or a T cell subset sorted from them (not recorded which). The receptors originated from an adult woman who had mild COVID-19 (a few samples of this study predate the infection). Cell type and time point are not known.

V is TRBV9 and J is TRBJ2-1; D may be TRBD1 or TRBD2 (5 bases each). V was clipped by 0 bases and J by 6 bases, with 13 bases between them. Germline CDR1 SGDLS, CDR2 YYNGEE. This CDR3 comprises 15 residues. The DNA of the CDR3 is TGTGCCAGCAGCGTAGGGTGGGGGTCAGGCAATGAGCAGTTCTTC. Amino acids: CASSVGWGSGNEQFF.

The chain employs TRBV7-2 and TRBJ2-2, with D maybe TRBD2 (6 bases). The germline gives CDR1 SGHTA, CDR2 FQGNSA. This CDR3 has 16 amino acids. The V end was cut by 5 bases, the J end by 1 base, with 14 bases between. For the CDR3, the DNA is TGTGCCAGCAGCCACCCGGGCGGGGTGAACACCGGGGAGCTGTTTTTT. Amino acid sequence: CASSHPGGVNTGELFF.

Ten or more counts support this clonotype. The chain's CDR3 is CASSLGQGDTYEQYF. CDR3 sequence (DNA): TGTGCCAGCAGCTTAGGACAGGGCGATACCTACGAGCAGTACTTC. This rearrangement joins TRBV7-7 to TRBJ2-7; 7 bases are shared with TRBD1. Germline V gene sequence: CDR1 SSHAT, CDR2 FNYEAQ (reference sequence). The CDR3 is 15 amino acids. The J segment lost 2 bases and the V segment lost 1 base, leaving 5 bases of the junction unmatched.

This clonotype has a handful of counts. This chain's CDR3 is CSASYNPKWNEQFF. The CDR3 nucleotides are TGCAGTGCCAGCTACAATCCAAAGTGGAATGAGCAGTTCTTC. V usage is TRBV20-1 and J usage is TRBJ2-1; D ambiguous. The CDR3 has 14 amino acids. The germline V gene encodes CDR1 DFQATT and CDR2 SNEGSKA (reference sequence). The V end was cut by 6 bases, the J end by 7 bases, with 19 bases between.

The CDR3 region has the DNA TGTGCCAGCAGCATGACAGGAATGGATGAAAAACTGTTTTTT. The encoded protein is CASSMTGMDEKLFF. V usage is TRBV5-4 and J usage is TRBJ1-4; maybe TRBD1 (6 bases). CDR3 length: 14 amino acids. Per germline, CDR1 SGHNT and CDR2 YYREEE (reference sequence). V shed 4 bases and J shed 6 bases, with 13 bases lying between them.

This clonotype was seen a few times. The rearrangement links TRBV15 to TRBJ2-7; 11 bases line up with TRBD1. The CDR3 spans 15 residues. CDR1 and CDR2 (germline): LNHNV, YYDKDF (reference sequence). J gave up 3 bases and V 5 bases, and 6 bases lay outside the gene matches. This CDR3 is CATSRTGGPGYEQYF. The CDR3 DNA reads as TGTGCCACCAGCCGGACAGGGGGCCCGGGCTACGAGCAGTACTTC. Variable domain in full (rest from reference TRBV15 and TRBJ2-7): DAMVIQNPRYQVTQFGKPVTLSCSQTLNHNVMYWYQQKSSQAPKLLFHYYDKDFNNEADTPDNFQSRRPNTSFCFLDIRSPGLGDTAMYLCATSRTGGPGYEQYFGPGTRLTVT.

This clonotype occurred many times. This chain links TRBV7-9 with TRBJ2-3, with 9 bases matching TRBD2. The CDR3 sequence is 14 residues long. The junction had 4 bases not matched to a gene; V was cut back by 5 bases and J by 4 bases. Germline V gene lookup returns CDR1 SEHNR and CDR2 FQNEAQ (reference sequence). CDR3 in amino acids: CASSLVAGADTQYF. The CDR3 DNA reads as TGTGCCAGCAGCCTGGTAGCGGGAGCAGATACGCAGTATTTT. Filled out from reference TRBV7-9 and TRBJ2-3, the complete variable domain reads DTGVSQNPRHKITKRGQNVTFRCDPISEHNRLYWYRQTLGQGPEFLTYFQNEAQLEKSRLLSDRFSAERPKGSFSTLEIQRTEQGDSAMYLCASSLVAGADTQYFGPGTRLTVL.

This clonotype appeared many times. In nucleotides, the CDR3 is TGCAGTGCTAGAGAGGGCGGGGAGCTGTTTTTT. It codes for CSAREGGELFF. The rearrangement joins TRBV20-1 to TRBJ2-2; unclear D gene. The V end lost 0 bases, the J end lost 7 bases, and 3 bases lay between the germline ends. CDR1 DFQATT and CDR2 SNEGSKA come from the germline V gene (reference sequence). CDR3 length: 11 amino acids.

This clonotype was detected only a few times. The V call is TRBV4-3, the J call TRBJ2-2; D gene uncertain. V shed 5 bases and J shed 7 bases, with 14 bases lying between them. Germline V CDR1 and CDR2: LGHNA, YSLEER. The CDR3 loop spans 14 amino acids. CDR3 DNA sequence: TGCGCCAGCAGCGGCCTATGGGTGGGCGGGGAGCTGTTTTTT. Translating gives CASSGLWVGGELFF.

V gene TRBV12-3 or TRBV12-4 combines with J gene TRBJ2-3; 10 bases match TRBD2. The CDR3 extends over 18 amino acids. The V gene end was trimmed by 4 bases and the J gene end by 5 bases; junction bases not matched to a gene: 15. This CDR3 is CASSSWTSGLGVEDTQYF. The CDR3 region has the DNA TGTGCCAGCAGTTCCTGGACTAGCGGACTAGGGGTGGAAGATACGCAGTATTTT.

V and J are TRBV6-6 and TRBJ2-5; D is tentatively TRBD1 or TRBD2 (6 bases each). The V gene lost 2 bases and the J gene lost 4 bases, with 14 bases spanning the gap. The CDR3 totals 15 residues. The germline gives CDR1 MNHNY, CDR2 SVGAGI (reference sequence). Here the CDR3 DNA reads TGTGCCAGCAGTTACGGGACGGAGGGGGGAGAGACCCAGTACTTC. Translating it yields CASSYGTEGGETQYF.

This clonotype was observed a handful of times. The rearrangement uses TRBV29-1 and TRBJ2-1; no clear D gene. The germline CDR1 and CDR2 sequences are SQVTM and ANQGSEA. The CDR3 extends over 12 amino acids. Deletions cut 3 bases from V and 4 bases from J, with 7 bases between. The CDR3 is CSVDLEYNEQFF. The CDR3 DNA sequence: TGCAGCGTTGACCTCGAATACAATGAGCAGTTCTTC.

The rearrangement links TRBV7-9 to TRBJ1-1, with 9 bases identical to TRBD1. CDR1 and CDR2 (germline): SEHNR, FQNEAQ (reference sequence). V lost 1 base and J lost 1; bases outside the gene matches: 7. The CDR3 contains 17 residues. The chain's CDR3 is CASSLEEPGQGNTEAFF. CDR3 sequence (DNA): TGTGCCAGCAGCTTAGAGGAACCGGGACAGGGGAACACTGAAGCTTTCTTT.

This clonotype was seen ten or more times. The gene calls are TRBV7-9 and TRBJ1-2; tentatively, D is TRBD1 (5 bases). V was cut by 5 bases and J by 4 bases, with 17 bases left in between. The length of the CDR3 is 15 residues. The V gene's germline CDR1 is SEHNR and CDR2 FQNEAQ (reference sequence). CDR3 coding DNA: TGTGCCAGCAGCCCCTCCTCGACAGTCTTCTATGGCTACACCTTC. Translated, it gives CASSPSSTVFYGYTF.

With respect to this clonotype: One end of the junction is discordant with germline, which a read error may explain. The V and J genes are TRBV20-1 and TRBJ2-2; D is tentatively TRBD1 or TRBD2 (5 bases each). CDR1 is DFQATT, CDR2 SNEGSKA, per germline (reference sequence). CDR3 length: 12 amino acids. The CDR3 spells CSARDLTRELIF. The CDR3 DNA follows: TGCAGTGCCCGAGATCTAACCAGGGAGCTGATTTTT.

This clonotype came up a few times. V gene TRBV15 combines with J gene TRBJ2-6; D is uncertain. Germline lookup yields CDR1 LNHNV and CDR2 YYDKDF (reference sequence). V lost 9 bases and J lost 0, with 3 bases in between. The CDR3 totals 12 residues. The CDR3 loop reads CATTSGANVLTF. The DNA of the CDR3 is TGTGCCACGACCTCTGGGGCCAACGTCCTGACTTTC.

This clonotype was counted a few times. The V and J genes are TRBV7-9 and TRBJ2-5, with 8 bases that match TRBD2. Germline lookup yields CDR1 SEHNR and CDR2 FQNEAQ (reference sequence). V was clipped by 5 bases and J by 2 bases; unmatched bases: 13. CDR3 size: 17 residues. The CDR3 protein is CASSPNRGGGEQETQYF. The DNA of the CDR3 is TGTGCCAGCAGCCCCAACCGGGGGGGGGGAGAACAAGAGACCCAGTACTTC.

This clonotype came up a few times. The gene calls are TRBV30 and TRBJ2-7; 10 nucleotides line up with TRBD2. Germline loops: CDR1 GTSNPN, CDR2 SVGIG (reference sequence). This CDR3 comprises 13 residues. The CDR3 DNA reads as TGTGCTCGGACACTAGCGGGGTCCGGCGAGCAGTACTTC. It encodes CARTLAGSGEQYF.

This clonotype was counted between two and nine times. The chain uses TRBV7-2 and TRBJ2-1, with D possibly TRBD2 on 5 matching bases. The length of the CDR3 is 17 residues. Trimming took 1 base from V and 5 from J, leaving 18 bases between them. CDR1 is SGHTA and CDR2 is FQGNSA in the germline V gene. The CDR3 coding sequence is TGTGCCAGCAGCTTAGTAGGCGGGCGGTTTCCAAACAATGAGCAGTTCTTC. As protein: CASSLVGGRFPNNEQFF.

The V call is TRBV24-1, the J call TRBJ2-1, with 7 bases that match TRBD1. Germline V gives CDR1 KGHDR, CDR2 SFDVKD. J was trimmed by 10 bases and V by 3 bases; bases with no gene match: 5. The CDR3 is made up of 13 amino acids. CDR3 protein: CATSDHRGSEQFF. The CDR3 DNA reads as TGTGCCACCAGTGATCACAGGGGAAGCGAGCAGTTCTTC.

This clonotype was detected ten times or more. The rearrangement uses TRBV7-9 and TRBJ2-5; D is ambiguous. Germline assignment: CDR1 SEHNR and CDR2 FQNEAQ (reference sequence). Trimming left V 2 bases short and J 1 base short, with 5 bases between. The CDR3 sequence is 13 residues long. The CDR3 reads CASSLSTQETQYF. The CDR3 nucleotides read TGTGCCAGCAGCTTATCCACCCAAGAGACCCAGTACTTC.

The sample holds a few counts of this clonotype. This chain links TRBV6-5 with TRBJ2-1; D uncertain. V lost 2 bases, J lost 5 bases, and 16 bases lay in between. In germline, CDR1 is MNHEY, CDR2 SVGAGI. This CDR3 has 16 amino acids. In DNA form, the CDR3 reads TGTGCCAGCAGTTACCTCGGGCAGGTAAAGAACAATGAGCAGTTCTTC. This encodes CASSYLGQVKNNEQFF.